This T cell receptor (beta chain) is drawn from a study of molecular identifiers for immune sequencing clone quantification. TCRdb re-derived calls from the PCR reads in MiXCR, one entry per CDR3 protein. The sample holds some 680,000 distinct CDR3 sequences; roughly 25% are singletons and the top ten take about 0.8%. The trim removed 5 bases at V and 5 bases at J, leaving 7 bases unmatched. Germline V lookup: CDR1 DFQATT, CDR2 SNEGSKA (reference sequence). CDR3 length: 13 amino acids. This clonotype was recorded at least ten times. The rearrangement links TRBV20-1 to TRBJ2-7; 9 positions match TRBD1. The clonotype comes from a human donor in good health. Some libraries in this study had Jurkat cell RNA spiked in. Sequenced input: naive CD8+ T cells from blood, with Jurkat cell RNA spiked in. As to subset: FACS-sorted CD8+CD4-CCR7+CD45RA+ naive T cells. In DNA form, the CDR3 reads TGCAGTGCTCCCGGGACAGGGAACCACGAGCAGTACTTC. Translating gives CSAPGTGNHEQYF.